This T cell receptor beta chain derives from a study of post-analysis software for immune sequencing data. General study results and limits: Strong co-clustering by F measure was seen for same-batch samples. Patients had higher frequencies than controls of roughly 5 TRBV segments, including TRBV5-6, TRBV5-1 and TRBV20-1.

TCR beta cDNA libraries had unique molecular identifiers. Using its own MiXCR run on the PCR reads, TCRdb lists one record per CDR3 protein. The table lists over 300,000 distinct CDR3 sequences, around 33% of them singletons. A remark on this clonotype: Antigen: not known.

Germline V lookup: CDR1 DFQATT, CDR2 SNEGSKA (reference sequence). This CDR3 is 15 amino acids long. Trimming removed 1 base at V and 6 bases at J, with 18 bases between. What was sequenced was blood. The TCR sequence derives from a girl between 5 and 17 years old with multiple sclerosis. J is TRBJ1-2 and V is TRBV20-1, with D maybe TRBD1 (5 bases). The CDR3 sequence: CSARVPDTPGDGYTF. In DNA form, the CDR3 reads TGCAGTGCTAGAGTCCCGGACACCCCGGGGGATGGCTACACCTTC.